Listed here are 6 T cell receptor beta chains from one sample, sequenced in a study of Graves' ophthalmopathy and Graves' hyperthyroidism. RNA transcripts were the source from which TCR beta CDR3 regions were amplified. RT-PCR with HTBI primers came first, then second-round multiplex PCR. TCRdb used MiXCR to reprocess the multiplex PCR reads, holding one entry per CDR3 protein. The sample lists under 800,000 distinct CDR3 sequences, about 20% occurring once. The sequenced sample consisted of peripheral blood. The receptors come from a woman under 30 with stable Graves' hyperthyroidism. Some clones in this sample may be carry-over from other donors' samples.

This clonotype has at least ten counts. The chain recombines TRBV12-3 or TRBV12-4 with TRBJ2-6, with D perhaps matching TRBD1 (5 bases). The CDR3 is made up of 16 amino acids. The V and J ends lost 6 bases and 2 bases respectively, with 14 bases between them. The CDR3 region has the DNA TGTGCCAGCAGCTACCAGATGGGGCCTGGGGCCAACGTCCTGACTTTC. It is translated as CASSYQMGPGANVLTF.

This clonotype was seen only a few times. V and J are TRBV15 and TRBJ1-1, with 7 nucleotides matching TRBD1. The germline CDR1 and CDR2 sequences are LNHNV and YYDKDF (reference sequence). Trimming took 1 base from V and 5 from J; bases not matched to a gene: 1. This CDR3 spans 13 amino acids. The CDR3 nucleotides are TGTGCCACCAGCAGAGCAGGGGGGACTGAAGCTTTCTTT. This codes for CATSRAGGTEAFF.

This clonotype was seen many times. The V gene is TRBV12-3 or TRBV12-4, the J gene TRBJ1-1, with D uncertain. V lost 2 bases and J 5 bases, leaving 12 bases between the germline ends. This CDR3 spans 14 amino acids. CDR3 sequence: CASSLRWERTEAFF. The CDR3 DNA reads TGTGCCAGCAGTTTAAGGTGGGAGCGGACTGAAGCTTTCTTT.

CDR3 DNA: TGCGCCAGCAGCCCGGGCCCTTCCCGCCACGAGCAGTACTTC. Its protein product is CASSPGPSRHEQYF. The chain is built from TRBV5-1 and TRBJ2-7; D remains unclear. The CDR3 contains 14 residues. Germline assignment: CDR1 SGHRS and CDR2 YFSETQ. Deletions cut 4 bases from V and 5 bases from J, with 16 bases between.

There are many counts of this clonotype. The chain is built from TRBV5-1 and TRBJ2-5; D unresolved. The CDR3 contains 15 residues. The V end was cut by 4 bases, the J end by 2 bases, with 15 bases between. CDR1 and CDR2 (germline): SGHRS, YFSETQ. CDR3 in DNA: TGCGCCAGCAGCGGCCCCCCGGCCCTGCAAGAGACCCAGTACTTC. This encodes CASSGPPALQETQYF.

The sample holds many counts of this clonotype. The J gene is TRBJ1-5, the V gene TRBV6-1; D unresolved. Germline CDR1 reads MNHNS; CDR2 reads SASEGT. V lost 0 bases to trimming and J lost 6 bases, with 12 bases between them. There are 15 residues in the CDR3. CDR3 residues: CASSEARVSTQPQHF. The CDR3 DNA reads TGTGCCAGCAGTGAAGCTAGAGTTTCCACTCAGCCCCAGCATTTT.